This T cell receptor beta chain was found in a study of shared clonotypes between healthy human individuals. Study findings and constraints: The study sampled only blood, and tissue repertoires likely differ.

The V and J ends lost 5 bases and 1 base, in that order; junction bases with no gene match: 4. This CDR3 spans 14 amino acids. Germline V gene lookup returns CDR1 MNHEY and CDR2 SVGAGI. As for this clone: Its antigen is still unknown. Additional DNA sequences in this sample encode the identical CDR3.

Original analysis: ImmunoSEQ sequences covered only the junction and lacked quality scores; filtering therefore differed. Libraries were prepared by immunoSEQ multiplex PCR; TCRdb keeps only in-frame clonotypes and omits some of them. The V and J calls and clone size are taken from that table; D and trimming were inferred from the DNA. This table holds roughly 2,300,000 clones, about nine tenths found once. The specimen sequenced was naive CD4+ T cells from PBMCs. Subset denoted: CD45RA+ positively selected. The chain combines TRBV6-5 with TRBJ2-7; 8 nucleotides agree with TRBD1. This TCR came from a man between 18 and 29 years old in good health. Some clones in this sample may be carry-over from other donors' samples. The CDR3 region has the DNA TGTGCCAGCAGTACCGGACAGGGATCCTACGAGCAGTACTTC. Protein: CASSTGQGSYEQYF.